One and the same sample provided the 14 T cell receptor beta chains below, sequenced in a study of cytomegalovirus exposure and HLA in healthy donors. Both 60 Vbeta primers and 13 Jbeta primers went into the PCR. The protocol was immunoSEQ multiplex PCR, while the TCRdb copy is restricted to in-frame clones and leaves out a portion. The table shows 110,000 to 150,000 clones, with around three quarters occurring only once. Material for sequencing was PBMCs. These receptors came from a man aged 35 to 55 in good health and CMV-seronegative.

In this sample, this clone turned up once. This chain uses TRBV5-6 with TRBJ2-5, with D possibly TRBD2 on 6 matching bases. Trimming removed 0 bases at V and 2 bases at J, with 14 bases between. CDR1 SGHDT and CDR2 YYEEEE come from the germline V gene. The CDR3 extends over 16 amino acids. CDR3 in DNA: TGTGCCAGCAGCTTGGTTAGTCCGGGGGTACAAGAGACCCAGTACTTC. Protein: CASSLVSPGVQETQYF.

The V and J genes are TRBV28 and TRBJ1-5; no reliable D call. The CDR3 loop spans 14 amino acids. Germline loops: CDR1 MDHEN, CDR2 SYDVKM. V lost 3 bases and J lost 0, with 6 bases in between. The CDR3 DNA sequence: TGTGCCAGCAGTTTGTACAGTAGCAATCAGCCCCAGCATTTT. It is translated as CASSLYSSNQPQHF.

This clone was picked up one time. The rearrangement links TRBV14 to TRBJ2-7; 7 bases map to TRBD2. The CDR3 contains 15 residues. Looked up from germline, CDR1 is SGHDN and CDR2 is FVKESK. The V and J ends lost 1 base and 2 bases, in that order; junction bases with no gene match: 5. DNA of the CDR3: TGTGCCAGCAGCCAAGGCAACAGCGGGGCCTACGAGCAGTACTTC. As protein: CASSQGNSGAYEQYF.

The chain joins TRBV7-8 to TRBJ1-6; weak D call: TRBD1 (5 bases). The CDR3 is 16 residues long. Germline V gene sequence: CDR1 SGHVS, CDR2 FQNEAQ. V lost 1 base, J lost 4 bases, and 11 bases lay in between. This CDR3 is CASSLEGDFYNSPLHF. The DNA of the CDR3 is TGTGCCAGCAGCTTAGAAGGGGACTTTTATAATTCACCCCTCCACTTT.

CDR3 protein: CSVGLAGMVTQYF. As DNA, the CDR3 is TGCAGCGTTGGACTAGCGGGCATGGTGACCCAGTACTTC. The genes are TRBV29-1 and TRBJ2-5, with 10 bases fitting TRBD2. CDR1 is SQVTM, CDR2 ANQGSEA, per germline. The CDR3 has 13 residues. V was pared by 4 bases and J by 7 bases, with 6 bases of the junction left unmatched.

The chain has TRBV28 and TRBJ1-1; D gene ambiguous. V was clipped by 7 bases and J by 3 bases, with 12 bases between them. This CDR3 comprises 13 residues. In germline, CDR1 is MDHEN, CDR2 SYDVKM. The chain's CDR3 is CASISRVYTEAFF. Here the CDR3 DNA reads TGTGCCAGCATTTCGAGGGTATACACTGAAGCTTTCTTT. The entire variable domain, with the rest obtained from reference TRBV28 and TRBJ1-1, is as follows: DVKVTQSSRYLVKRTGEKVFLECVQDMDHENMFWYRQDPGLGLRLIYFSYDVKMKEKGDIPEGYSVSREKKERFSLILESASTNQTSMYLCASISRVYTEAFFGQGTRLTVV.

The chain links TRBV5-4 to TRBJ1-1; a weak D match, TRBD1 (5 bases). Germline V gene data show CDR1 as SGHNT and CDR2 as YYREEE (reference sequence). Trimming left V 9 bases short and J 0 bases short, with 12 bases between. The CDR3 length is 13 residues. For the CDR3, the DNA is TGTGCCACAAAACAGGAATTGAACACTGAAGCTTTCTTT. It translates to CATKQELNTEAFF. Full variable domain (missing parts from reference TRBV5-4 and TRBJ1-1): ETGVTQSPTHLIKTRGQQVTLRCSSQSGHNTVSWYQQALGQGPQFIFQYYREEENGRGNFPPRFSGLQFPNYSSELNVNALELDDSALYLCATKQELNTEAFFGQGTRLTVV.

The V gene is TRBV6-5, the J gene TRBJ1-1; possibly TRBD1 for D (5 bases). The germline gives CDR1 MNHEY, CDR2 SVGAGI. This CDR3 contains 12 residues. With 5 bases removed from V and 9 bases from J, the gap between germline ends came to 13 bases. CDR3 DNA sequence: TGTGCCAGCAGTACCCGGGACTCGAAAGCTTTCTTT. Translation: CASSTRDSKAFF.

The V gene is TRBV20-1, the J gene TRBJ2-7; D is ambiguous. The CDR3 contains 11 residues. The germline CDR1 and CDR2 sequences are DFQATT and SNEGSKA (reference sequence). Trimming removed 2 bases from V and 3 bases from J, with 5 bases in between. The CDR3 DNA reads TGCAGTGCTAGAAACAACTACGAGCAGTACTTC. Translated: CSARNNYEQYF.

CDR3 in amino acids: CASSRGGDNSPLHF. The CDR3 bases are TGCGCCAGCTCCCGGGGGGGGGATAATTCACCCCTCCACTTT. The chain uses TRBV4-1 and TRBJ1-6; the D gene is possibly TRBD1 (5 bases). Germline V lookup: CDR1 MGHRA, CDR2 YSYEKL. Trimming pared 8 bases from V and 5 bases from J, leaving 13 bases between. The CDR3 spans 14 residues.

The chain links TRBV6-1 to TRBJ2-4, with 8 nucleotides matching TRBD2. This CDR3 region has 17 residues. V was clipped by 0 bases and J by 5 bases; unmatched bases: 9. CDR1 is MNHNS, CDR2 SASEGT, per germline. The CDR3 here is CASSEALRGGPENIQYF. DNA of the CDR3: TGTGCCAGCAGTGAAGCGCTTCGGGGGGGGCCAGAAAACATTCAGTACTTC.

This clone came up once. J is TRBJ2-6 and V is TRBV18; 8 nucleotides agree with TRBD1. With 2 bases clipped from V and 0 bases from J, the junction kept 3 bases outside the gene matches. Germline CDR1 is KGHSH and CDR2 is LQKENI. This CDR3 spans 17 amino acids. This chain's CDR3 is CASSPGTGNSGANVLTF. The CDR3 DNA follows: TGTGCCAGCTCACCAGGGACAGGCAACTCTGGGGCCAACGTCCTGACTTTC. The whole variable domain, filled in from reference TRBV18 and TRBJ2-6, reads NAGVMQNPRHLVRRRGQEARLRCSPMKGHSHVYWYRQLPEEGLKFMVYLQKENIIDESGMPKERFSAEFPKEGPSILRIQQVVRGDSAAYFCASSPGTGNSGANVLTFGAGSRLTVL.

V usage is TRBV4-1 and J usage is TRBJ2-7; 10 nucleotides line up with TRBD1. Losses at the gene ends were 4 bases for V and 2 bases for J; bases not matched to a gene: 14. The CDR3 covers 18 residues. Looked up from germline, CDR1 is MGHRA and CDR2 is YSYEKL. CDR3 loop: CASSREDRGFPRPYEQYF. The CDR3 nucleotides are TGCGCCAGCAGCCGTGAGGACAGGGGGTTCCCCCGCCCCTACGAGCAGTACTTC.

The chain joins TRBV13 to TRBJ1-2; TRBD1 might be the D (5 bases). V gave up 3 bases and J gave up 2 bases, with 10 bases separating them. Germline V gene data show CDR1 as PRHDT and CDR2 as FYEKMQ (reference sequence). CDR3 size: 14 residues. The CDR3 nucleotides are TGTGCCAGCAGCTTCGGGGGGTTGAACTATGGCTACACCTTC. Translation gives CASSFGGLNYGYTF.